The sequence of this TCR beta chain was determined in a study of blood T cell repertoires in COVID-19. About the study: Some COVID-19 samples were acute and others convalescent; all came from the United States, Italy and Spain. PBMCs, B-cell-depleted T cells, or T cells provided the cDNA or gDNA that made up the material.

The method was immunoSEQ multiplex PCR; TCRdb's version includes in-frame clones alone and lacks a portion of them. Of about 400,000 clones listed, about 90% are singletons. Grouping used clinical history reported by participants in a survey and questionnaire. V was pared by 6 bases and J by 2 bases, with 5 bases of the junction left unmatched. Germline values: CDR1 MDHEN, CDR2 SYDVKM. This CDR3 is 14 amino acids long. The receptor comes from a woman between 18 and 29 years old with acute COVID-19. V and J are TRBV28 and TRBJ1-2; TRBD1 agrees at 8 bases. Sequencing used PBMCs or T cells enriched from blood (not recorded which). The CDR3 DNA is TGTGCCAGCAGCGGACAGGGCGGGAACTATGGCTACACCTTC. Translation: CASSGQGGNYGYTF.